Only a few counts were recorded for the clone carrying this T cell receptor beta chain. The antigen remains undetermined. This sample is drawn from a study of vaccination and CD4 T cells after COVID-19. Noted treatment: approximately nine-day PBMC culture with coronavirus spike peptide pools or control peptides (ViraFEST assay). Broader study findings: Of the reactive clones in convalescent patients, a median about 85% showed up only post-vaccination.

The Oncomine TCR Beta short-read assay was what sequenced the DNA obtained from cultured CD4+ T cells. One entry per CDR3 protein, called by TCRdb with MiXCR from the PCR reads. Of around 15,000 distinct CDR3 sequences in the sample, about 61% were seen once. The sample comprised CD4+ T cells from blood, cultured in vitro. The TCR sequence derives from a human donor who had recovered from COVID-19.

DNA of the CDR3: TGTGCCAGCAGGAAAAAGGGGGGAAACACTGAAGCTTTCTTT. Encoded protein: CASRKKGGNTEAFF. The chain links TRBV6-1 to TRBJ1-1; the D gene is possibly TRBD1 (6 bases). The CDR3 is 14 amino acids. CDR1 and CDR2 from the germline V gene are MNHNS and SASEGT. V lost 6 bases to trimming and J lost 2 bases, with 13 bases between them.